The next 9 T cell receptor beta chains were all read from a single sample in a study of shared clonotypes between healthy human individuals. Assay used: immunoSEQ multiplex PCR; TCRdb lists only in-frame clones, some missing. The data hold approximately 2.5 million clones, with roughly 93% observed a single time. The source material was naive CD4+ T cells from PBMCs. The subset denotes: CD45RA+ positively selected. The receptors originated from a man between 18 and 29 years old in good health. Some clones in this sample may be carry-over from other donors' samples.

V is TRBV6-5 and J is TRBJ1-4; D uncertain. There are 12 residues in the CDR3. Germline CDR1 reads MNHEY; CDR2 reads SVGAGI. Trimming left V 2 bases short and J 11 bases short, with 9 bases between. As DNA, the CDR3 is TGTGCCAGCAGTTACCTGGACGGGAAACTGTTTTTT. This translates into CASSYLDGKLFF.

CDR3 loop: CASNNLGNTIYF. For the CDR3, the DNA is TGTGCCAGCAATAACCTGGGAAACACCATATATTTT. This chain joins TRBV2 and TRBJ1-3; D not certain. Germline CDR1 SNHLY, CDR2 FYNNEI. The CDR3 is 12 residues long. The V and J ends lost 7 bases and 4 bases respectively, with 8 bases between them.

The chain links TRBV7-9 to TRBJ1-4, with 8 bases lining up with TRBD1. V lost 5 bases and J lost 1; bases outside the gene matches: 12. Germline lookup yields CDR1 SEHNR and CDR2 FQNEAQ (reference sequence). The CDR3 spans 18 residues. CDR3 region: CASSPRQGAFITNEKLFF. The CDR3 DNA sequence: TGTGCCAGCAGCCCCAGGCAGGGGGCGTTTATAACTAATGAAAAACTGTTTTTT.

CDR3 loop: CASSVGSSGAGYTF. CDR3 coding DNA: TGTGCCAGCAGCGTAGGCAGCAGTGGAGCGGGCTACACCTTC. The V call is TRBV9, the J call TRBJ1-2; D remains ambiguous. V was trimmed by 0 bases and J by 8 bases, leaving 14 bases between them. The CDR3 has 14 residues. Germline CDR1 is SGDLS and CDR2 is YYNGEE.

To note about this clone: The sample carries other DNA sequences with the same CDR3. This chain links TRBV19 with TRBJ1-1; the D is unclear. This CDR3 spans 14 amino acids. The germline V gene encodes CDR1 LNHDA and CDR2 SQIVND (reference sequence). V was shortened by 3 bases and J by 1 base, with 9 bases between the two germline ends. CDR3 region: CASSMTGTNTEAFF. Written as DNA, the CDR3 is TGTGCCAGTAGTATGACCGGAACGAACACTGAAGCTTTCTTT.

The chain employs TRBV27 and TRBJ2-7, with D tentatively TRBD1 or TRBD2 (7 bases each). Trimming removed 6 bases at V and 6 bases at J, with 24 bases between. The CDR3 has 16 amino acids. Germline V lookup: CDR1 MNHEY, CDR2 SMNVEV (reference sequence). The CDR3 region is CASSEPTGLGRGEQYF. CDR3 nucleotides: TGTGCCAGCAGCGAACCGACAGGGTTGGGGAGGGGCGAGCAGTACTTC.

The CDR3 region is CASSAATGEKLFF. DNA for the CDR3: TGTGCCAGCAGCGCTGCGACAGGGGAAAAACTGTTTTTT. The V gene is TRBV7-9, the J gene TRBJ1-4; 7 bases line up with TRBD1. The germline V gene has CDR1 SEHNR and CDR2 FQNEAQ (reference sequence). V lost 5 bases and J lost 8; bases outside the gene matches: 5. This CDR3 comprises 13 residues.

The chain couples TRBV5-6 to TRBJ2-7; D possibly corresponds to TRBD1 (5 bases). The germline gives CDR1 SGHDT, CDR2 YYEEEE. V was pared by 4 bases and J by 5 bases, with 16 bases between. This CDR3 is 14 amino acids long. In nucleotides, the CDR3 is TGTGCCAGCAGCCATAACGCAGGGAAGGACGAGCAGTACTTC. It translates to CASSHNAGKDEQYF.

The chain is built from TRBV5-1 and TRBJ1-3, with TRBD1 matching 7 bases. CDR1 SGHRS and CDR2 YFSETQ come from the germline V gene. There are 16 residues in the CDR3. V shed 2 bases and J 0 bases; nucleotides not matched to a gene: 5. CDR3 sequence reads: CASSFSGGTSGNTIYF. The CDR3 bases are TGCGCCAGCAGCTTTTCAGGGGGTACCTCTGGAAACACCATATATTTT.